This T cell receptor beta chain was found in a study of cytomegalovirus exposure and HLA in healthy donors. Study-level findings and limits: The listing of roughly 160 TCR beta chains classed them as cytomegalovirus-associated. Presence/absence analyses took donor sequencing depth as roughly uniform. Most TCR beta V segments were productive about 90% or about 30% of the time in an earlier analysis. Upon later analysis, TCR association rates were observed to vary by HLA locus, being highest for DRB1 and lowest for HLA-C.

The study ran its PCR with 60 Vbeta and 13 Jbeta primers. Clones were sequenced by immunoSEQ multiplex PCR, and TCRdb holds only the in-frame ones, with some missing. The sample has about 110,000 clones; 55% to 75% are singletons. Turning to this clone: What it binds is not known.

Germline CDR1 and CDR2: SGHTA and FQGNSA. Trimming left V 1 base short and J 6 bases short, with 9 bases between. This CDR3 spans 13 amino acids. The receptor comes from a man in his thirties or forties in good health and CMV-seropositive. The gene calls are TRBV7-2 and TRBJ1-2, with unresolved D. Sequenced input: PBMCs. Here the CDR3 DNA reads TGTGCCAGCAGCTTAGGGCTACAGAATGGCTACACCTTC. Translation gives CASSLGLQNGYTF.